This entry features one TCR beta chain sequence. CDR3 size: 15 residues. V lost 3 bases and J lost 9; bases outside the gene matches: 11. The germline V gene has CDR1 MGHRA and CDR2 YSYEKL. The data were obtained in a study of cytomegalovirus exposure and HLA in healthy donors. PCR amplification relied on 60 Vbeta primers (plus 13 Jbeta primers). Clones were read by immunoSEQ multiplex PCR, and TCRdb kept only the in-frame ones, dropping some. The repertoire holds around 30,000 clones, with 62% as singletons. Sequencing input: PBMCs. The TCR comes from a male donor in good health and CMV-seropositive. The gene calls are TRBV4-1 and TRBJ2-1; the match to TRBD2 covers 7 bases. CDR3: CASSQSGGLGVEQFF. As DNA, the CDR3 is TGCGCCAGCAGCCAGTCGGGAGGCCTCGGCGTTGAGCAGTTCTTC.